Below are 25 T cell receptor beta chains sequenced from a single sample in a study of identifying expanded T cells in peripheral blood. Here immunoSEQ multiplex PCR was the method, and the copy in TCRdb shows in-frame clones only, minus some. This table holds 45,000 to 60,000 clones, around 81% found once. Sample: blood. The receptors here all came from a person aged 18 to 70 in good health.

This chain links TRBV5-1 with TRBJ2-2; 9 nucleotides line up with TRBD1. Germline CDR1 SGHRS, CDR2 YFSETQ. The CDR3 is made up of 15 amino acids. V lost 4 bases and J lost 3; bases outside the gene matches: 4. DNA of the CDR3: TGCGCCAGCAGCATCCGGACAGGGGACACCGGGGAGCTGTTTTTT. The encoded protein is CASSIRTGDTGELFF.

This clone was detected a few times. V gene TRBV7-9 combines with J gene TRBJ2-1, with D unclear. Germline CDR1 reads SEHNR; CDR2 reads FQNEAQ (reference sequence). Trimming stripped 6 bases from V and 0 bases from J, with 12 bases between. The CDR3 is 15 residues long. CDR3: CASSSRLSSYNEQFF. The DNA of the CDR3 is TGTGCCAGCAGTTCCCGACTGAGCTCCTACAATGAGCAGTTCTTC.

CDR3 region: CASSEQGYGNTIYF. The CDR3 coding sequence is TGTGCCAGCAGCGAACAGGGATACGGAAACACCATATATTTT. This sequence joins TRBV2 and TRBJ1-3; D possibly corresponds to TRBD1 (6 bases). V shed 6 bases and J shed 4 bases, with 13 bases lying between them. The CDR3 totals 14 residues. Per the germline V gene, CDR1 is SNHLY and CDR2 is FYNNEI.

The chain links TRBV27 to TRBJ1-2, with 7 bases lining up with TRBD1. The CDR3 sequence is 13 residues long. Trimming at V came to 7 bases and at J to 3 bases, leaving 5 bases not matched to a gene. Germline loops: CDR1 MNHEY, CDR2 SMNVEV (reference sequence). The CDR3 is CASMSGTDYGYTF. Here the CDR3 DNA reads TGTGCCAGCATGTCCGGGACAGACTATGGCTACACCTTC.

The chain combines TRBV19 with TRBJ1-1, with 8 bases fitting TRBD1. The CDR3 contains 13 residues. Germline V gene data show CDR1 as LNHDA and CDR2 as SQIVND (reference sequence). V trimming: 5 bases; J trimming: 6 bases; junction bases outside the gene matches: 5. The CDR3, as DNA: TGTGCCAGTAGTGGACAGGGCATCTCTGAAGCTTTCTTT. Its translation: CASSGQGISEAFF.

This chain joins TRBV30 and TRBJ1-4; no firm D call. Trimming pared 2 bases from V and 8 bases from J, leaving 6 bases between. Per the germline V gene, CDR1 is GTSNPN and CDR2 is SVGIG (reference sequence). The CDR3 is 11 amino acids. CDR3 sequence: CAWSNSEKLFF. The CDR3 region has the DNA TGTGCCTGGAGTAATAGCGAAAAACTGTTTTTT.

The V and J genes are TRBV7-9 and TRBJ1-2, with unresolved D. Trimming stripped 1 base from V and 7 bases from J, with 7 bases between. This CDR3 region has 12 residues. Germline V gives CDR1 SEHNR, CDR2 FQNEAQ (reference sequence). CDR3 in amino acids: CASSLVDGGYTF. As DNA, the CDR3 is TGTGCCAGCAGCTTAGTAGACGGTGGCTACACCTTC.

The CDR3 region has the DNA TGTGCCAGCAGCTGGCCGGGGGGCGACGAGCAGTTCTTC. It yields the protein CASSWPGGDEQFF. V usage is TRBV5-8 and J usage is TRBJ2-1, with D tentatively TRBD2 (7 bases). Trimming left V 3 bases short and J 10 bases short, with 14 bases between. The CDR3 is 13 residues long. From germline, CDR1 is SGHTS and CDR2 YDEGEE.

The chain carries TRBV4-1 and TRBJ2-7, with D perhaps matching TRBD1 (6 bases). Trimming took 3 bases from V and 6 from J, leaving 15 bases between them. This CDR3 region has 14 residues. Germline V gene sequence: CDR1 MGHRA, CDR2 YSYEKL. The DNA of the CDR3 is TGCGCCAGCAGCCAGTTTTGGCAGGGGAGCGAGCAGTACTTC. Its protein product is CASSQFWQGSEQYF.

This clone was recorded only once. The CDR3 DNA reads as TGCGCCAGCAGCCAATCTCCCGGGACAGGGTCAGAGACCCAGTACTTC. Translation gives CASSQSPGTGSETQYF. This sequence joins TRBV4-3 and TRBJ2-5, with TRBD1 identical over 9 bases. Trimming removed 2 bases from V and 4 bases from J; junction bases left unmatched: 8. This CDR3 region has 16 residues. The germline V gene has CDR1 LGHNA and CDR2 YSLEER.

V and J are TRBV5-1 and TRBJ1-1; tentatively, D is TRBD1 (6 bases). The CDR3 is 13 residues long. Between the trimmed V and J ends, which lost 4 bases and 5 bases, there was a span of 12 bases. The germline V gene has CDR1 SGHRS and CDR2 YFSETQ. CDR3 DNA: TGCGCCAGCAGCATTGGGGGACAAACTGAAGCTTTCTTT. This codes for CASSIGGQTEAFF.

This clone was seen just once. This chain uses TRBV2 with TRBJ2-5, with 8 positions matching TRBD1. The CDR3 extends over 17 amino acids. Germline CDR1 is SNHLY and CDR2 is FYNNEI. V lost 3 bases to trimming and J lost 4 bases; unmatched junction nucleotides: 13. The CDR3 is CASSEVIPGTGGETQYF. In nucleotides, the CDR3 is TGTGCCAGCAGTGAGGTAATTCCCGGGACAGGAGGAGAGACCCAGTACTTC.

The DNA for the CDR3 is TGCGCCAGCAGCTTAGAGAATGAAGCTTTCTTT. Translation: CASSLENEAFF. The chain has TRBV5-1 and TRBJ1-1; D is undetermined. This CDR3 region has 11 residues. Germline V gives CDR1 SGHRS, CDR2 YFSETQ. V lost 2 bases, J lost 7 bases, and 6 bases lay in between. Full variable domain (missing parts from reference TRBV5-1 and TRBJ1-1): KAGVTQTPRYLIKTRGQQVTLSCSPISGHRSVSWYQQTPGQGLQFLFEYFSETQRNKGNFPGRFSGRQFSNSRSEMNVSTLELGDSALYLCASSLENEAFFGQGTRLTVV.

The chain's CDR3 is CASSLAGGFLSYEQYF. The CDR3 DNA sequence: TGTGCCAGCAGCTTAGCGGGCGGGTTCCTCTCCTACGAGCAGTACTTC. This rearrangement joins TRBV7-6 to TRBJ2-7; the D gene is possibly TRBD2 (5 bases). Trimming removed 0 bases at V and 0 bases at J, with 12 bases between. The CDR3 runs to 16 residues. Germline V gene lookup returns CDR1 SGHVS and CDR2 FNYEAQ.

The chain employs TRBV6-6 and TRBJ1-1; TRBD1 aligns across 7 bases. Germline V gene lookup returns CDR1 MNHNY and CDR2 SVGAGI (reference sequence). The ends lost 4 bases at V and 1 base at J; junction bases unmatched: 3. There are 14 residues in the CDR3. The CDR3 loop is CASSSQGGNTEAFF. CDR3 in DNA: TGTGCCAGCAGTTCCCAGGGGGGGAACACTGAAGCTTTCTTT.

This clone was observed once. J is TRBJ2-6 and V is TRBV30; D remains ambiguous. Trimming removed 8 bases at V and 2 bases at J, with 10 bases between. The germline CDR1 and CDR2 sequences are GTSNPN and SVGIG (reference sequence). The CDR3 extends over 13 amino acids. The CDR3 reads CARSTPGANVLTF. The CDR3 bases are TGTGCCCGCAGTACGCCTGGGGCCAACGTCCTGACTTTC.

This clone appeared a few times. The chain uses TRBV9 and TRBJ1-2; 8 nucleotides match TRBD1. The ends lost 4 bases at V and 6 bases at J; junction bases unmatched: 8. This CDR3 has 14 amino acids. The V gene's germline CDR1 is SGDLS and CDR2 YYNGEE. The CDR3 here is CASSPRTGFNGYTF. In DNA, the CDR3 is TGTGCCAGCAGCCCCAGGACAGGGTTCAATGGCTACACCTTC.

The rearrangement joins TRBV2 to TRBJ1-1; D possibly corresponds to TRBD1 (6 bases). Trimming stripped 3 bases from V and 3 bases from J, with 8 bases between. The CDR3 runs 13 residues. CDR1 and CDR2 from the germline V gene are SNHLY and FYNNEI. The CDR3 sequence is CASSDRGYTEAFF. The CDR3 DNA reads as TGTGCCAGCAGTGACAGGGGATACACTGAAGCTTTCTTT.

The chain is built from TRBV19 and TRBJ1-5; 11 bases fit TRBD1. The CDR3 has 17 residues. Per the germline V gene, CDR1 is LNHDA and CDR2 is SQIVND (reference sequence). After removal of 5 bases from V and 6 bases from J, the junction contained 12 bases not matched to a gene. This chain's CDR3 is CASSFRLGQGAAQPQHF. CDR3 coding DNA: TGTGCCAGTAGTTTCCGTCTCGGACAGGGGGCGGCTCAGCCCCAGCATTTT. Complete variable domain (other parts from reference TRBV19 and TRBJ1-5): DGGITQSPKYLFRKEGQNVTLSCEQNLNHDAMYWYRQDPGQGLRLIYYSQIVNDFQKGDIAEGYSVSREKKESFPLTVTSAQKNPTAFYLCASSFRLGQGAAQPQHFGDGTRLSIL.

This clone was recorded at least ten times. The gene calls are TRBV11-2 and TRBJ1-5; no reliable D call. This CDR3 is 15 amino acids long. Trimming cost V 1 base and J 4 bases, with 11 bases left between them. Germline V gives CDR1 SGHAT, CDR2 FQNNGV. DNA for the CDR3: TGTGCCAGCAGCTTAGTAGGCAGGTGGAATCAGCCCCAGCATTTT. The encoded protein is CASSLVGRWNQPQHF.

This chain's CDR3 is CASALAGGPGQETQYF. DNA of the CDR3: TGTGCCAGCGCCCTAGCGGGGGGGCCGGGGCAAGAGACCCAGTACTTC. V is TRBV2 and J is TRBJ2-5; the match to TRBD2 covers 12 bases. Looked up from germline, CDR1 is SNHLY and CDR2 is FYNNEI. The CDR3 spans 16 residues. The V segment lost 8 bases and the J segment 2 bases; nucleotides outside the gene matches: 9.

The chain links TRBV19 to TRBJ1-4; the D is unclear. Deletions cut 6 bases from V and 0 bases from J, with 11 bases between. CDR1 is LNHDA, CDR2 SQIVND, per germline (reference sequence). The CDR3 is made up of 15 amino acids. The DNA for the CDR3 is TGTGCCAGTAGCACGCGTCGGGCAACTAATGAAAAACTGTTTTTT. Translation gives CASSTRRATNEKLFF.

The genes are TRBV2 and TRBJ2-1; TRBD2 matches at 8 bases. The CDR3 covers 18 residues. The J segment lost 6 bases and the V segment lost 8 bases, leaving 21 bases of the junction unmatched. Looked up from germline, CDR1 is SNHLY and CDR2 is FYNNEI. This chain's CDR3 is CASSGGAGAPSLGNEQFF. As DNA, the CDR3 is TGTGCCAGCTCTGGCGGAGCGGGGGCACCCTCTCTGGGCAATGAGCAGTTCTTC.

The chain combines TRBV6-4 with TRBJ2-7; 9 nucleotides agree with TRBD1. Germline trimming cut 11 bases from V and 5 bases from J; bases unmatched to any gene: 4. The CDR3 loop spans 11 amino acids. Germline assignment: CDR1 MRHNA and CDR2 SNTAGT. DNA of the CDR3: TGTGCCGGGGACAGGGTGCACGAGCAGTACGTC. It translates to CAGDRVHEQYV.

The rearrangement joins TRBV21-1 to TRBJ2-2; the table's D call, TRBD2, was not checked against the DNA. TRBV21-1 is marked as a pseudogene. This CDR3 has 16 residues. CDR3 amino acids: CASWVAGEKGTGELFF. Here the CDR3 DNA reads TGTGCCAGCTGGGTAGCGGGAGAAAAGGGCACCGGGGAGCTGTTTTTT.